Below, 14 T cell receptor beta chains from the same sample are listed, as sequenced in a study of chemoradiotherapy in HPV16-positive cancers. Produced via immunoSEQ multiplex PCR; TCRdb's table is partial and in-frame only. The repertoire consists of thousands of clones, with approximately 80% occurring once and the leading ten covering approximately 8.1%. This specimen was tumor tissue, taken from a patient who underwent chemoradiotherapy. These receptors were taken from a human donor with HPV-associated anogenital cancer.

The J gene is TRBJ2-1, the V gene TRBV7-9, with 7 bases lining up with TRBD1. The length of the CDR3 is 19 residues. Germline lookup yields CDR1 SEHNR and CDR2 FQNEAQ (reference sequence). Trimming removed 1 base from V and 3 bases from J; junction bases left unmatched: 15. The CDR3 nucleotides read TGTGCCAGCAGCTTAGAAGCCAGCTGGGGACAGTTCCTCTACAATGAGCAGTTCTTC. This translates into CASSLEASWGQFLYNEQFF.

The CDR3 sequence is CASSIEPGQGNQPQHF. In nucleotides, the CDR3 is TGTGCCAGTAGTATAGAGCCGGGACAGGGTAATCAGCCCCAGCATTTT. The chain links TRBV19 to TRBJ1-5; TRBD1 matches 9 bases. The germline V gene encodes CDR1 LNHDA and CDR2 SQIVND (reference sequence). Losses at the gene ends were 0 bases for V and 4 bases for J; bases not matched to a gene: 4. This CDR3 spans 16 amino acids.

CDR3 in DNA: TGTGCCACCAGCAGAGACCCCAATCAGCCCCAGCATTTT. Its translation is CATSRDPNQPQHF. This sequence joins TRBV15 and TRBJ1-5; D gene unclear. V dropped 0 bases and J dropped 3 bases, with 3 bases sitting between them. Germline V CDR1 and CDR2: LNHNV, YYDKDF (reference sequence). The CDR3 sequence is 13 residues long. Variable domain in full (rest from reference TRBV15 and TRBJ1-5): DAMVIQNPRYQVTQFGKPVTLSCSQTLNHNVMYWYQQKSSQAPKLLFHYYDKDFNNEADTPDNFQSRRPNTSFCFLDIRSPGLGDTAMYLCATSRDPNQPQHFGDGTRLSIL.

The V and J genes are TRBV13 and TRBJ1-1; TRBD1 agrees at 9 bases. The ends lost 5 bases at V and 4 bases at J; junction bases unmatched: 14. Germline assignment: CDR1 PRHDT and CDR2 FYEKMQ (reference sequence). The CDR3 is made up of 17 amino acids. CDR3 sequence: CASSPYTWTGVFTEAFF. CDR3 bases: TGTGCCAGCAGCCCCTACACTTGGACAGGGGTTTTCACTGAAGCTTTCTTT. The full variable domain, completed using reference TRBV13 and TRBJ1-1, is AAGVIQSPRHLIKEKRETATLKCYPIPRHDTVYWYQQGPGQDPQFLISFYEKMQSDKGSIPDRFSAQQFSDYHSELNMSSLELGDSALYFCASSPYTWTGVFTEAFFGQGTRLTVV.

J is TRBJ2-7 and V is TRBV28; D ambiguous. The length of the CDR3 is 15 residues. Germline V gene data show CDR1 as MDHEN and CDR2 as SYDVKM. V was shortened by 8 bases and J by 1 base, with 18 bases between the two germline ends. The CDR3, as DNA: TGTGCCAGCGACATTGGTGGCGGCAGTTCCTACGAGCAGTACTTC. It translates to CASDIGGGSSYEQYF.

This clone was detected only once. The gene calls are TRBV6-1 and TRBJ1-2, with unresolved D. The V gene's germline CDR1 is MNHNS and CDR2 SASEGT. This CDR3 region has 13 residues. The V end lost 4 bases, the J end lost 4 bases, and 10 bases lay between the germline ends. In DNA form, the CDR3 reads TGTGCCAGCAGTGCGTCGGGGAGCTATGGCTACACCTTC. The encoded protein is CASSASGSYGYTF.

The genes are TRBV28 and TRBJ2-1; tentatively, D is TRBD1 (6 bases). The CDR3 runs to 14 residues. V was shortened by 10 bases and J by 2 bases, with 15 bases between the two germline ends. CDR1 is MDHEN, CDR2 SYDVKM, per germline. As DNA, the CDR3 is TGTGCCACTTTAGGGACACCGACCTACAATGAGCAGTTCTTC. Translating it yields CATLGTPTYNEQFF.

V is TRBV5-1 and J is TRBJ2-7; 12 bases are a match to TRBD2. The length of the CDR3 is 18 residues. The V gene end was trimmed by 1 base and the J gene end by 2 bases; junction bases not matched to a gene: 10. The germline V gene has CDR1 SGHRS and CDR2 YFSETQ. CDR3 nucleotide sequence: TGCGCCAGCAGCTTGATGTCGCCTAGCGGGGGGGCTGCCTACGAGCAGTACTTC. Protein product: CASSLMSPSGGAAYEQYF.

The chain uses TRBV11-3 and TRBJ2-4, with 9 nucleotides matching TRBD2. CDR3 length: 14 amino acids. Germline loops: CDR1 SGHNT, CDR2 YENEEA. V shed 5 bases, J shed 6 bases, and the junction held 5 bases outside the gene matches. For the CDR3, the DNA is TGTGCCAGCAGCCGTAGCGGGGGCACAAACATTCAGTACTTC. It yields the protein CASSRSGGTNIQYF.

The V gene is TRBV6-5, the J gene TRBJ1-4, with D uncertain. The CDR3 runs 14 residues. Germline V gene sequence: CDR1 MNHEY, CDR2 SVGAGI. The V and J ends lost 4 bases and 8 bases respectively, with 14 bases between them. DNA for the CDR3: TGTGCCAGCAGTTCCGCTATGGAGGAGGAAAAACTGTTTTTT. Its protein product is CASSSAMEEEKLFF.

The chain links TRBV7-2 to TRBJ1-1; D not resolved. The CDR3 extends over 14 amino acids. The V end was cut by 3 bases, the J end by 1 base, with 9 bases between. Germline V gene sequence: CDR1 SGHTA, CDR2 FQGNSA. The CDR3: CASSFWATNTEAFF. CDR3 bases: TGTGCCAGCAGCTTTTGGGCAACGAACACTGAAGCTTTCTTT.

The chain's CDR3 is CASQGGGKYGYTF. The CDR3 nucleotides read TGTGCCAGCCAGGGGGGGGGTAAATATGGCTACACCTTC. The rearrangement joins TRBV28 to TRBJ1-2, with 7 positions matching TRBD1. The CDR3 has 13 amino acids. Germline lookup yields CDR1 MDHEN and CDR2 SYDVKM. Trimming cost V 8 bases and J 5 bases; bases outside gene matches: 8.

This clone was picked up a small number of times. The chain combines TRBV4-2 with TRBJ2-1, with D unclear. CDR1 is LGHNA, CDR2 YNFKEQ, per germline. The CDR3 runs 16 residues. The V and J ends lost 1 base and 2 bases respectively, with 12 bases between them. The CDR3 bases are TGTGCCAGCAGCCAAGGGCCAGCGAGCCCCTACAATGAGCAGTTCTTC. As protein: CASSQGPASPYNEQFF.

This chain uses TRBV6-5 with TRBJ2-7; 8 bases align to TRBD1. Germline CDR1 reads MNHEY; CDR2 reads SVGAGI. The V segment lost 2 bases and the J segment 1 base; nucleotides outside the gene matches: 7. The CDR3 is made up of 16 amino acids. DNA for the CDR3: TGTGCCAGCAGTTACCCCGATCGGACAGGGTCCTACGAGCAGTACTTC. Translated: CASSYPDRTGSYEQYF.